The rows below give T cell receptor beta chains drawn from one sample of a study of T-cell reconstitution after alpha-beta-depleted transplantation in children. One entry per CDR3 protein results from TCRdb running MiXCR on the PCR reads. Altogether hundreds of thousands of distinct CDR3 sequences are present, roughly 15% being singletons, with the ten largest covering 25% to 30%. The material sequenced was PBMCs, mostly from graft donor cells, taken 360 days after TCRalphabeta/CD19-depleted stem cell transplant. The receptors come from a boy less than two years old who had a stem cell transplant for Wiskott-Aldrich syndrome, so the T cells may come from the graft donor. CDR3s include the opening cysteine and the closing phenylalanine or tryptophan. D genes are given only for firm matches. Clone size appears in some rows only: once, few, many, or a class for an expanded clone.

v_gene: TRBV12-3/TRBV12-4; j_gene: TRBJ2-1; abundance: many; d_gene: TRBD2; CDR3nt: TGTGCCAGCAGTTTTCAGCGGGGGTGGGGAAATGAGCAGTTCTTC; CDR3aa: CASSFQRGWGNEQFF
v_gene: TRBV24-1; j_gene: TRBJ2-3; abundance: many; d_gene: -; CDR3nt: TGTGCCACCAGCGGGTTCACAGATACGCAGTATTTT; CDR3aa: CATSGFTDTQYF
v_gene: TRBV11-2; j_gene: TRBJ1-2; abundance: few; d_gene: -; CDR3nt: TGTGCCAGCAGCCAGGGGTTCGGGACAAAGAGGACCAACTATGGCTACACCTTC; CDR3aa: CASSQGFGTKRTNYGYTF
v_gene: TRBV12-3/TRBV12-4; j_gene: TRBJ2-7; abundance: -; d_gene: TRBD2; CDR3nt: TGTGCCAGCAGTTCCGGGACTACCCGATACGAGCAGTACTTC; CDR3aa: CASSSGTTRYEQYF
v_gene: TRBV15; j_gene: TRBJ2-5; abundance: -; d_gene: -; CDR3nt: TGTGCCACCAGCAGTCTAGACCTATTAGAGACCCAGTACTTC; CDR3aa: CATSSLDLLETQYF
v_gene: TRBV20-1; j_gene: TRBJ1-5; abundance: many; d_gene: -; CDR3nt: TGCAGTGCTAGTAATCAGCCCCAGCATTTT; CDR3aa: CSASNQPQHF
v_gene: TRBV12-3/TRBV12-4; j_gene: TRBJ2-7; abundance: -; d_gene: TRBD2; CDR3nt: TGTGCCAGCAGCCGACTAGCGGGAGTTATCTTAGGGTGGCAGTACTTC; CDR3aa: CASSRLAGVILGWQYF
v_gene: TRBV24-1; j_gene: TRBJ2-5; abundance: -; d_gene: -; CDR3nt: TGTGCCACCAGTGATCCCAGAACAGAAAACCAGGGGCAAGAGACCCAGTACTTC; CDR3aa: CATSDPRTENQGQETQYF
v_gene: TRBV12-3/TRBV12-4; j_gene: TRBJ2-3; abundance: few; d_gene: -; CDR3nt: TGTGCCAGCAGTTTAGACGGGGCTAGCACAGATACGCAGTATTTT; CDR3aa: CASSLDGASTDTQYF
v_gene: TRBV29-1; j_gene: TRBJ2-2; abundance: once; d_gene: TRBD1; CDR3nt: TGCAGCGTTCCGGGACAGGGAACCGGGGAGCTGTTTTTT; CDR3aa: CSVPGQGTGELFF
v_gene: TRBV19; j_gene: TRBJ2-7; abundance: -; d_gene: -; CDR3nt: TGTGCCAGTAGCTCGGCGGTTCTCTCCTACGAGCAGTACTTC; CDR3aa: CASSSAVLSYEQYF
v_gene: TRBV23-1; j_gene: TRBJ1-5; abundance: -; d_gene: TRBD1; CDR3nt: TGCGCCAGCAGATCGGGACAGGGGAGATTTCAGCCCCAGCATTTT; CDR3aa: CASRSGQGRFQPQHF
v_gene: TRBV10-3; j_gene: TRBJ1-1; abundance: few; d_gene: -; CDR3nt: TGTGCCACCCGACTGTGGAACACTGAAGCTTTCTTT; CDR3aa: CATRLWNTEAFF
v_gene: TRBV5-5; j_gene: TRBJ1-2; abundance: few; d_gene: -; CDR3nt: TGTGCCAGCAGCTTGGGGACCCCTCGTGGCTACACCTTC; CDR3aa: CASSLGTPRGYTF
v_gene: TRBV11-2; j_gene: TRBJ2-1; abundance: -; d_gene: TRBD2; CDR3nt: TGTGCCAGCACTAGCGGGATGAATGAGCAGTTCTTC; CDR3aa: CASTSGMNEQFF
v_gene: TRBV29-1; j_gene: TRBJ1-1; abundance: few; d_gene: -; CDR3nt: TGCAGCGTCTCCGGGGTGATGAACACTGAAGCTTTCTTT; CDR3aa: CSVSGVMNTEAFF
v_gene: TRBV4-1; j_gene: TRBJ2-3; abundance: -; d_gene: -; CDR3nt: TGCGCCAGCAGCCAAGTAAGGGAGAGTAGCACAGATACGCAGTATTTT; CDR3aa: CASSQVRESSTDTQYF
v_gene: TRBV5-1; j_gene: TRBJ2-5; abundance: -; d_gene: -; CDR3nt: TGCGCCAGCAGCTGGAGAGACAGCAGACAAGAGACCCAGTACTTC; CDR3aa: CASSWRDSRQETQYF
v_gene: TRBV12-3/TRBV12-4; j_gene: TRBJ2-3; abundance: -; d_gene: TRBD1; CDR3nt: TGTGTCAGCAGTTTGGACAGGCCCACAGATACGCAGTATTTT; CDR3aa: CVSSLDRPTDTQYF
v_gene: TRBV5-1; j_gene: TRBJ1-1; abundance: few; d_gene: -; CDR3nt: TGCGCCAGCAGCTTGGGAGATGGCGGAGGGACTGAAGCTTTCTTT; CDR3aa: CASSLGDGGGTEAFF
v_gene: TRBV3-1; j_gene: TRBJ2-2; abundance: few; d_gene: -; CDR3nt: TGTGCCAGCAGCCAATTACGGTTAAAGATCGGCGGGGAGCTGTTTTTT; CDR3aa: CASSQLRLKIGGELFF
v_gene: TRBV27; j_gene: TRBJ2-3; abundance: -; d_gene: -; CDR3nt: TGTGCCAGCAGTTATTGGGCAGGTCAAACCACAGGTACGCAGTATTTT; CDR3aa: CASSYWAGQTTGTQYF
v_gene: TRBV7-8; j_gene: TRBJ2-4; abundance: -; d_gene: TRBD1; CDR3nt: TGTGCCAGCAGCTTAGCGCTATCGGACAGGGGATTGGAAAACATTCAGTACTTC; CDR3aa: CASSLALSDRGLENIQYF
v_gene: TRBV3-1; j_gene: TRBJ2-7; abundance: few; d_gene: TRBD2; CDR3nt: TGTGCCAGCAGCCAAGAGGGACTAGCGAGGGAGTACGAGCAGTACTTC; CDR3aa: CASSQEGLAREYEQYF
v_gene: TRBV7-7; j_gene: TRBJ2-2; abundance: -; d_gene: TRBD1; CDR3nt: TGTGCCAGCAAGCCCAGGGGGCCGACCGGGGAGCTGTTTTTT; CDR3aa: CASKPRGPTGELFF
v_gene: TRBV20-1; j_gene: TRBJ2-3; abundance: few; d_gene: -; CDR3nt: TGCAGTGCTAGATTAATTACAGATACGCAGTATTTT; CDR3aa: CSARLITDTQYF
v_gene: TRBV5-1; j_gene: TRBJ2-5; abundance: -; d_gene: TRBD2; CDR3nt: TGCGCCAGCAGCTTGATCACTAGCGGGATGGTCCTATTCCTGGGGCAAGAGACCCAGTACTTC; CDR3aa: CASSLITSGMVLFLGQETQYF
v_gene: TRBV6-5; j_gene: TRBJ2-2; abundance: -; d_gene: -; CDR3nt: TGTGCCAGCAGTTTTGGTAGCAGGAGGCCAAACACCGGGGAGCTGTTTTTT; CDR3aa: CASSFGSRRPNTGELFF
v_gene: TRBV11-2; j_gene: TRBJ1-4; abundance: few; d_gene: TRBD1; CDR3nt: TGTGCCAGCAGCTTAGAGGGACAGGGATGGTACGAAAAACTGTTTTTT; CDR3aa: CASSLEGQGWYEKLFF
v_gene: TRBV11-2; j_gene: TRBJ2-7; abundance: few; d_gene: TRBD1; CDR3nt: TGTGCCAGCAGGCATAACAGGGGGCGCGATTACGAGCAGTACTTC; CDR3aa: CASRHNRGRDYEQYF
v_gene: TRBV12-3/TRBV12-4; j_gene: TRBJ2-1; abundance: -; d_gene: TRBD2; CDR3nt: TGTGCCAGCAGTTTTGAAGTGGGACTAGCGGGAGACAATGAGCAGTTCTTC; CDR3aa: CASSFEVGLAGDNEQFF
v_gene: TRBV5-1; j_gene: TRBJ1-6; abundance: -; d_gene: TRBD1; CDR3nt: TGCGCCAGCAGCCTCCGGGACAGGGGTAATTCACCCCTCCACTTT; CDR3aa: CASSLRDRGNSPLHF
v_gene: TRBV5-1; j_gene: TRBJ2-1; abundance: few; d_gene: -; CDR3nt: TGCGCCAGCAGAGGTATGTCGTCCTACAATGAGCAGTTCTTC; CDR3aa: CASRGMSSYNEQFF
v_gene: TRBV5-1; j_gene: TRBJ2-1; abundance: few; d_gene: TRBD2; CDR3nt: TGCGCCAGCAGCTTGAGTCGATCAAGCACTAGCGGAACGAATGAGCAGTTCTTC; CDR3aa: CASSLSRSSTSGTNEQFF
v_gene: TRBV20-1; j_gene: TRBJ1-4; abundance: few; d_gene: -; CDR3nt: TGCAGTGCTAGCAATAAGTACGGAAAACTGTTTTTT; CDR3aa: CSASNKYGKLFF
v_gene: TRBV27; j_gene: TRBJ1-2; abundance: -; d_gene: -; CDR3nt: TGTGCCAGCAGCGCACAGCGCCTCTATGGCTACACCTTC; CDR3aa: CASSAQRLYGYTF